This T cell receptor (beta chain) emerged from a study of identifying expanded T cells in peripheral blood. This CDR3 is 15 amino acids long. Germline CDR1 reads SGDLS; CDR2 reads YYNGEE. V was clipped by 0 bases and J by 5 bases, with 14 bases between them. The table came from immunoSEQ multiplex PCR; TCRdb's copy has only in-frame clones and leaves some out. The sample lists about 78,000 clones; just under 85% were seen once. The rearrangement links TRBV9 to TRBJ1-1; TRBD1 might be the D (5 bases). Sequencing used blood. This receptor was taken from a person between 18 and 70 years old in good health. The DNA of the CDR3 is TGTGCCAGCAGCGTAGACTTGGGGGAGGATACTGAAGCTTTCTTT. Protein: CASSVDLGEDTEAFF.